This TCR beta chain was observed in a study of early T cells in non-severe SARS-CoV-2 infection. Study as a whole: Alpha and beta chains were unpaired, from unsorted whole-blood bulk RNA.

Germline V gives CDR1 LGHDT, CDR2 YNNKEL (reference sequence). The CDR3 is made up of 14 amino acids. Trimming shortened V by 4 bases and J by 2 bases, and 9 bases separated the two germline ends. One entry per CDR3 protein results from TCRdb running MiXCR on the 5' RACE reads. The table includes roughly 17,000 distinct CDR3 sequences, about 5.6% detected once. Overall study results and limits: VDJdb matches were skewed toward anti-spike CD8 T cell responses.

This clonotype was observed many times. Its matching antigen is unknown. The receptor's source is an adult who was a healthcare worker with PCR-confirmed SARS-CoV-2 infection or an uninfected control (not recorded which). The input for sequencing was whole blood, taken at baseline. The chain couples TRBV3-1 to TRBJ1-5; D may be TRBD1 (5 bases). This chain's CDR3 is CASSPRGGNQPQHF. The CDR3 bases are TGTGCCAGCAGCCCGCGGGGCGGCAATCAGCCCCAGCATTTT.